The source of this TCR beta chain is a study of T cell repertoires in cytomegalovirus infection. Study observations and caveats: Identification of carriers of CMV plus the relevant HLA was performed using cumulative public TCR beta family frequency.

TCRdb re-analysed the reads in MiXCR, keeping a single row per CDR3 protein. The top ten hold 13% of the sample, which has 750,000 to 950,000 distinct CDR3 sequences, around 29% seen once. The CDR3 totals 16 residues. CDR1 SGHAT and CDR2 FQDESV come from the germline V gene (reference sequence). Trimming stripped 1 base from V and 0 bases from J, with 12 bases between. Details on this clonotype: Its antigen is unknown.

The sequence derives from a human donor in good health (CMV status not recorded). Some clones in this sample may be carry-over from other donors' samples. Sequencing used cultured CD8+ T cells from PBMCs, obtained from culture after CMV antigen stimulation. The chain uses TRBV11-1 and TRBJ1-1; D may be TRBD1 (5 bases). CDR3 sequence reads: CASSLGVDSMNTEAFF. In DNA, the CDR3 is TGTGCCAGCAGCTTAGGAGTTGACAGTATGAACACTGAAGCTTTCTTT.